The 4 T cell receptor beta chains listed next were all sequenced from one sample in a study of blood T cell repertoires in COVID-19. Clones were sequenced by immunoSEQ multiplex PCR, and TCRdb holds only the in-frame ones, with some missing. The table has some 250,000 clones, more than 85% seen once. Material: peripheral blood. The receptor set was obtained from a woman in her 70s with active or convalescent COVID-19.

The chain uses TRBV4-1 and TRBJ1-1; D is perhaps TRBD1 (6 bases). CDR3 size: 14 residues. Germline V lookup: CDR1 MGHRA, CDR2 YSYEKL. The V and J ends lost 1 base and 6 bases respectively, with 12 bases between them. The DNA for the CDR3 is TGCGCCAGCAGCCAAGGAGTTGGGGGCGCTGAAGCTTTCTTT. It is translated as CASSQGVGGAEAFF.

This rearrangement joins TRBV7-9 to TRBJ2-2, with a possible D match to TRBD1 (6 bases). CDR1 and CDR2 from the germline V gene are SEHNR and FQNEAQ (reference sequence). CDR3 length equals 16 residues. Trimming shortened V by 3 bases and J by 13 bases, and 24 bases separated the two germline ends. This CDR3 reads CASSFNRDIGSPGLFF. CDR3 nucleotide sequence: TGTGCCAGCAGCTTCAACAGGGACATCGGATCTCCCGGGCTGTTTTTT.

The chain has TRBV2 and TRBJ2-2; TRBD2 matches at 12 bases. Germline CDR1 is SNHLY and CDR2 is FYNNEI. The ends lost 6 bases at V and 1 base at J; junction bases unmatched: 9. This CDR3 spans 18 amino acids. The CDR3 spells CASRATSGGSLNTGELFF. As DNA, the CDR3 is TGTGCCAGCAGGGCAACTAGCGGGGGGTCTTTGAACACCGGGGAGCTGTTTTTT.

This chain uses TRBV5-1 with TRBJ2-7; weak D call: TRBD1 (5 bases). Between the trimmed V and J ends, which lost 0 bases and 5 bases, there was a span of 12 bases. The germline gives CDR1 SGHRS, CDR2 YFSETQ. This CDR3 region has 14 residues. In DNA form, the CDR3 reads TGCGCCAGCAGCTTGGCCCAGGGCCGGGACGAGCAGTACTTC. Its translation: CASSLAQGRDEQYF.